This record covers a single T cell receptor (beta chain). PCR involved 60 Vbeta and 13 Jbeta primers. Sequencing used immunoSEQ multiplex PCR; TCRdb keeps in-frame clones, though not all of them. The sample has 200,000 to 250,000 clones, 85% to 90% seen once. The record originates from a study of cytomegalovirus exposure and HLA in healthy donors. The CDR3 loop spans 18 amino acids. Germline values: CDR1 SEHNR, CDR2 FQNEAQ (reference sequence). The V and J ends lost 5 bases and 0 bases, in that order; junction bases with no gene match: 12. V and J are TRBV7-9 and TRBJ1-4, with 7 positions matching TRBD1. This TCR derives from a human donor in good health. The sequenced sample consisted of PBMCs. In DNA form, the CDR3 reads TGTGCCAGCAGCCAAAGGGACAGCGGGGGAGCAACTAATGAAAAACTGTTTTTT. Translating it yields CASSQRDSGGATNEKLFF.